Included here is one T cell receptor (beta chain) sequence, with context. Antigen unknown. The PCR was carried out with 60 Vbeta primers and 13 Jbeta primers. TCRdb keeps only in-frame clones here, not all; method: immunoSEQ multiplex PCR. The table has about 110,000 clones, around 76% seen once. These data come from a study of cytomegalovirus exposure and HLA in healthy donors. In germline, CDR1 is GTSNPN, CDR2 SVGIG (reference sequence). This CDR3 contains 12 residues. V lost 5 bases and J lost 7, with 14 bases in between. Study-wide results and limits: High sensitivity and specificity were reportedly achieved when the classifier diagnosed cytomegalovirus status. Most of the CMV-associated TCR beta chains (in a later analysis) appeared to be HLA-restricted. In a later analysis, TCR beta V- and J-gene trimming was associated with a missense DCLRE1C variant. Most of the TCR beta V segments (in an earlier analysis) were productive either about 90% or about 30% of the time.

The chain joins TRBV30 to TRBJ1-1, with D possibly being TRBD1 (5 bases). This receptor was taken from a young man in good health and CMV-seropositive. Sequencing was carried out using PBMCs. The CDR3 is CAWWGRSYEAFF. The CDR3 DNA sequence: TGTGCCTGGTGGGGCAGGTCTTATGAAGCTTTCTTT. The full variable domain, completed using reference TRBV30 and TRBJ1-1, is SQTIHQWPATLVQPVGSPLSLECTVEGTSNPNLYWYRQAAGRGLQLLFYSVGIGQISSEVPQNLSASRPQDRQFILSSKKLLLSDSGFYLCAWWGRSYEAFFGQGTRLTVV.